These T cell receptor beta chains were read from a single sample in a study of beta chain features in type 1 diabetes. Assay used: immunoSEQ multiplex PCR; TCRdb lists only in-frame clones, some missing. The table lists about 640,000 clones, roughly 12% of them singletons. Input material: naive CD4+ T cells from blood. All receptors come from a man aged 30 to 39 with type 1 diabetes. The conserved cysteine and the conserved F or W are not part of the CDR3 here. A D gene is named only where the DNA matches it firmly.

TRBV28	TRBJ1-5	.	ASSFLEAHQPQH
TRBV7-9	TRBJ1-4	.	ASSAEGIQGEKLF
TRBV7-2	TRBJ1-2	TRBD1	ASSPLGQGPYGYT
TRBV7-2	TRBJ2-1	.	ASSLAQSSYNEQF
TRBV18	TRBJ1-4	.	ASSPDGANLLF
TRBV18	TRBJ1-5	.	ASGGGNQPQH
TRBV5-1	TRBJ2-6	.	ASSFPGSPGANVLT
TRBV5-1	TRBJ2-1	.	ASSPGGGSYNEQF
TRBV5-6	TRBJ2-1	TRBD1	ASSTDRAIGSYNEQF
TRBV7-2	TRBJ1-1	TRBD1	ASSPGGRVRAMNTEAF
TRBV2	TRBJ1-1	.	ASSREINTEAF
TRBV28	TRBJ2-3	TRBD2	ASSLLASGDTDTQY
TRBV6-5	TRBJ1-1	.	ASSYSSSPGNTEAF
TRBV7-2	TRBJ1-2	.	ASSLEGFTPRNYGYT
TRBV9	TRBJ2-1	.	ASSANNEQF
TRBV6-1	TRBJ2-5	.	ASSARTRSEETQY
TRBV18	TRBJ2-3	TRBD1	ASSPQGAVGTDTQY
TRBV6-5	TRBJ2-1	TRBD1	ASRHRTGVVGQF
TRBV6-5	TRBJ1-5	TRBD1	ASIQGAWGQPQH
TRBV27	TRBJ2-2	.	ASRPPNTGELF
TRBV5-6	TRBJ2-5	.	ASSYSGLAAQY
TRBV20-1	TRBJ2-3	TRBD1	SAPGTGIQY
TRBV15	TRBJ2-7	TRBD2	ATSWDSGGIYEQY
TRBV7-2	TRBJ2-7	TRBD1	ASSLGQGTYEQY